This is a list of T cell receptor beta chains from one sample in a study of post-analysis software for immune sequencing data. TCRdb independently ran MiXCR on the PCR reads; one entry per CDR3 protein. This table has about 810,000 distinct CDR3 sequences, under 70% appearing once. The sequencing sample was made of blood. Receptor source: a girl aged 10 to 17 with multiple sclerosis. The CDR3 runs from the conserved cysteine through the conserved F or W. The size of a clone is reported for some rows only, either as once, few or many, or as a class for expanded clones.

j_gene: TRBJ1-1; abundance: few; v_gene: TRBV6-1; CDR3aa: CASSEGLAITEAFF
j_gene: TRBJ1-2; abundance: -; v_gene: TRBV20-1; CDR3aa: CSAPGEGPFNYGYTF
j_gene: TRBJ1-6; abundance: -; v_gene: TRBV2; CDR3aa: CASSEGRESSPLHF
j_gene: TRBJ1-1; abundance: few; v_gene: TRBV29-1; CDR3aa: CSGSGGNTEAFF
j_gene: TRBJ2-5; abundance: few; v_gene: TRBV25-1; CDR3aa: CASSESGPTQETQYF
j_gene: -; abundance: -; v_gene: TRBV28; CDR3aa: CASFSGVHEQYF
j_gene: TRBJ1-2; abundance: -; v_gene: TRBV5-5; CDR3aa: CASSGGGRSRNYGYTF
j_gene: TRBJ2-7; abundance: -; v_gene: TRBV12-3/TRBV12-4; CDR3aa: CASSGGTGREQYF
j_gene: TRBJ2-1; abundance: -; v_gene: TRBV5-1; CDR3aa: CASSLGWSGDSYNEQFF
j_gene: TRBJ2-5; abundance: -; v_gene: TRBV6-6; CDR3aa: CASRNSEQLETQYF
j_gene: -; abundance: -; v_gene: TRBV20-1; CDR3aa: CSARVGAGISNEQYF
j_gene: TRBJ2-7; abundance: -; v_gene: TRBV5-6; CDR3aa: CASSLSHRGPPYEQYF
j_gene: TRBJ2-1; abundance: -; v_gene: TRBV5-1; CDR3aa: CASSLVTRSEQFF
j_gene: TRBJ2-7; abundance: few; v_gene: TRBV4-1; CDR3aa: CASSQDRGRLSYEQYF
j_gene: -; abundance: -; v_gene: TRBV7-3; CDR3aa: CARSLIFGVGETQYF
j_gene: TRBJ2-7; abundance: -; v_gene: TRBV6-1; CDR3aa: CASLETHRTGNEQYF